This passage covers 23 T cell receptor beta chains from one sample sequenced in a study of shared clonotypes between healthy human individuals. Method: immunoSEQ multiplex PCR; TCRdb's copy keeps in-frame clones and lacks some. The sample has approximately 1.5 million clones; approximately 98.5% are singletons. The sequencing sample was made of naive CD4+ T cells sorted from blood. Stated subset: CD45RA+ positively selected. These receptors were collected from a young man in good health.

On this clone itself: The sample carries other DNA sequences with the same CDR3. The rearrangement joins TRBV18 to TRBJ1-3; no reliable D call. Germline V gene data show CDR1 as KGHSH and CDR2 as LQKENI. The V and J ends lost 1 base and 1 base respectively, with 5 bases between them. The CDR3 covers 14 residues. The CDR3 DNA sequence: TGTGCCAGCTCACCACGGGGATCTGGAAACACCATATATTTT. Residues: CASSPRGSGNTIYF.

The V gene is TRBV10-3, the J gene TRBJ2-3; TRBD1 aligns across 8 bases. The V and J ends lost 6 bases and 2 bases, in that order; junction bases with no gene match: 4. Germline loops: CDR1 ENHRY, CDR2 SYGVKD. CDR3 length equals 14 residues. The DNA for the CDR3 is TGTGCCATCAGAGGACAGGGCCACACAGATACGCAGTATTTT. Translation: CAIRGQGHTDTQYF.

The chain employs TRBV29-1 and TRBJ2-3; maybe TRBD2 (5 bases). There are 13 residues in the CDR3. Trimming removed 6 bases from V and 4 bases from J, with 14 bases in between. CDR1 is SQVTM and CDR2 is ANQGSEA in the germline V gene. The CDR3 spells CSVRESLADTQYF. The CDR3 DNA follows: TGCAGCGTGAGGGAGTCGTTGGCAGATACGCAGTATTTT.

This chain links TRBV18 with TRBJ2-1; D perhaps matches TRBD2 (6 bases). The CDR3 is 16 residues long. V lost 5 bases to trimming and J lost 1 base, with 15 bases between them. Per germline, CDR1 KGHSH and CDR2 LQKENI. The CDR3 DNA follows: TGTGCCAGCTCATCCCTCGGGACTGGATCCTACAATGAGCAGTTCTTC. Translated: CASSSLGTGSYNEQFF.

The chain is built from TRBV7-9 and TRBJ1-1, with D possibly matching TRBD1 (5 bases). V was pared by 2 bases and J by 0 bases, with 7 bases between. The CDR3 has 14 amino acids. Germline V gene lookup returns CDR1 SEHNR and CDR2 FQNEAQ (reference sequence). The CDR3 DNA follows: TGTGCCAGCAGCTTACGCAGGGTGAACACTGAAGCTTTCTTT. It is translated as CASSLRRVNTEAFF.

J is TRBJ1-1 and V is TRBV5-1; D remains ambiguous. Germline V gives CDR1 SGHRS, CDR2 YFSETQ. CDR3 size: 12 residues. Trimming stripped 2 bases from V and 4 bases from J, with 6 bases between. CDR3 DNA: TGCGCCAGCAGCTTCAATGCCACTGAAGCTTTCTTT. Amino acids: CASSFNATEAFF. Variable domain in full (rest from reference TRBV5-1 and TRBJ1-1): KAGVTQTPRYLIKTRGQQVTLSCSPISGHRSVSWYQQTPGQGLQFLFEYFSETQRNKGNFPGRFSGRQFSNSRSEMNVSTLELGDSALYLCASSFNATEAFFGQGTRLTVV.

The V gene is TRBV5-1, the J gene TRBJ2-1, with TRBD1 matching 8 bases. Germline V lookup: CDR1 SGHRS, CDR2 YFSETQ. CDR3 length: 16 amino acids. With 0 bases clipped from V and 0 bases from J, the junction kept 2 bases outside the gene matches. The CDR3 here is CASSLAGQVSYNEQFF. The CDR3 coding sequence is TGCGCCAGCAGCTTGGCGGGACAGGTCTCCTACAATGAGCAGTTCTTC.

V gene TRBV6-4 combines with J gene TRBJ2-5; 7 bases align to TRBD2. CDR3 size: 18 residues. Germline CDR1 is MRHNA and CDR2 is SNTAGT. The V segment lost 8 bases and the J segment 1 base; nucleotides outside the gene matches: 19. The CDR3 nucleotides are TGTGCCAGCTTCTGGGCCCCCAAACTAGCGAGGTTCCAAGAGACCCAGTACTTC. Its protein product is CASFWAPKLARFQETQYF.

The chain uses TRBV2 and TRBJ2-2, with D tentatively TRBD2 (5 bases). Trimming took 3 bases from V and 2 from J, leaving 10 bases between them. The CDR3 loop spans 15 amino acids. In germline, CDR1 is SNHLY, CDR2 FYNNEI. DNA of the CDR3: TGTGCCAGCAGTGAGCGGGTAATCAACACCGGGGAGCTGTTTTTT. It is translated as CASSERVINTGELFF.

This chain uses TRBV2 with TRBJ2-7; 14 bases line up with TRBD2. This CDR3 contains 16 residues. Unmatched junction bases numbered 6, after V lost 6 bases and J lost 2 bases. Germline assignment: CDR1 SNHLY and CDR2 FYNNEI. In DNA, the CDR3 is TGTGCCAGCAGCGGGACTAGCGGGAGTTCCCCCTACGAGCAGTACTTC. As protein: CASSGTSGSSPYEQYF.

The rearrangement uses TRBV4-1 and TRBJ2-2; weak D call: TRBD2 (8 bases). V was cut by 3 bases and J by 6 bases, with 20 bases left in between. Germline CDR1 is MGHRA and CDR2 is YSYEKL. The CDR3 is made up of 17 amino acids. DNA of the CDR3: TGCGCCAGCAGCCACCGGGAGGGGGCGAACTTTGCCGGGGAGCTGTTTTTT. This codes for CASSHREGANFAGELFF.

The chain combines TRBV30 with TRBJ2-1; perhaps TRBD2 as D (6 bases). This CDR3 contains 11 residues. CDR1 and CDR2 from the germline V gene are GTSNPN and SVGIG (reference sequence). Trimming cost V 7 bases and J 7 bases, with 11 bases left between them. CDR3 in amino acids: CALARGNEQFF. The CDR3 nucleotides read TGTGCCTTAGCGCGGGGAAATGAGCAGTTCTTC.

This chain connects TRBV5-1 to TRBJ2-3, with 7 nucleotides matching TRBD1. Germline values: CDR1 SGHRS, CDR2 YFSETQ. This CDR3 has 16 amino acids. The V and J ends lost 0 bases and 2 bases, in that order; junction bases with no gene match: 6. Here the CDR3 reads CASSLARDSYTDTQYF. The CDR3 region has the DNA TGCGCCAGCAGCTTGGCCCGGGACAGCTACACAGATACGCAGTATTTT.

The V gene is TRBV28, the J gene TRBJ1-5; 8 bases match TRBD1. In germline, CDR1 is MDHEN, CDR2 SYDVKM. The trim removed 8 bases at V and 6 bases at J, leaving 15 bases unmatched. The length of the CDR3 is 16 residues. CDR3 sequence reads: CASQFLWDRNRQPQHF. The CDR3 region has the DNA TGTGCCAGCCAGTTTCTCTGGGACAGGAATCGTCAGCCCCAGCATTTT.

This sequence joins TRBV18 and TRBJ2-7; TRBD2 is a possible D gene (6 bases). CDR1 is KGHSH and CDR2 is LQKENI in the germline V gene. CDR3 length: 14 residues. With 6 bases removed from V and 5 bases from J, the gap between germline ends came to 17 bases. The CDR3 loop reads CASSPRRGRDEQYF. For the CDR3, the DNA is TGTGCCAGCTCCCCTAGGCGGGGACGAGACGAGCAGTACTTC.

This chain uses TRBV29-1 with TRBJ2-7, with D possibly being TRBD1 (6 bases). The CDR3 is made up of 11 amino acids. CDR1 is SQVTM and CDR2 is ANQGSEA in the germline V gene. V lost 7 bases, J lost 3 bases, and 10 bases lay in between. The CDR3 loop is CSGLQGYEQYF. The CDR3, as DNA: TGCAGCGGCCTACAGGGCTACGAGCAGTACTTC.

In the case of this clone: Within the sample, other DNA sequences also encode this same CDR3. The chain carries TRBV5-1 and TRBJ1-1; TRBD1 matches 7 bases. This CDR3 has 15 residues. J gave up 1 base and V 0 bases, and 3 bases lay outside the gene matches. Per germline, CDR1 SGHRS and CDR2 YFSETQ. The CDR3 protein is CASSLVGTANTEAFF. Here the CDR3 DNA reads TGCGCCAGCAGCTTGGTAGGGACAGCGAACACTGAAGCTTTCTTT. Full variable domain (outside the CDR3, taken from reference TRBV5-1 and TRBJ1-1): KAGVTQTPRYLIKTRGQQVTLSCSPISGHRSVSWYQQTPGQGLQFLFEYFSETQRNKGNFPGRFSGRQFSNSRSEMNVSTLELGDSALYLCASSLVGTANTEAFFGQGTRLTVV.

This sequence joins TRBV27 and TRBJ2-7, with TRBD2 identical over 10 bases. V dropped 0 bases and J dropped 4; count of bases not matched to a gene: 6. CDR3 length equals 16 residues. The germline CDR1 and CDR2 sequences are MNHEY and SMNVEV (reference sequence). The CDR3 protein is CASSLSSLAGIYEQYF. Written as DNA, the CDR3 is TGTGCCAGCAGTTTATCGTCACTAGCGGGAATATACGAGCAGTACTTC.

V gene TRBV7-2 combines with J gene TRBJ1-2; D remains unclear. The CDR3 extends over 15 amino acids. V lost 2 bases, J lost 5 bases, and 15 bases lay in between. The V gene's germline CDR1 is SGHTA and CDR2 FQGNSA. This chain's CDR3 is CASSLNPNDGYGYTF. The CDR3 nucleotides read TGTGCCAGCAGCTTAAATCCAAACGACGGATATGGCTACACCTTC.

The J gene is TRBJ2-1, the V gene TRBV18; 7 bases agree with TRBD2. The germline V gene encodes CDR1 KGHSH and CDR2 LQKENI. The junction had 15 bases not matched to a gene; V was cut back by 1 base and J by 0 bases. The CDR3 loop spans 20 amino acids. The CDR3, as DNA: TGTGCCAGCTCACCACGAGTCATCATCCTAGCGGAAAGCTCCTACAATGAGCAGTTCTTC. Translated, it gives CASSPRVIILAESSYNEQFF.

The CDR3 region is CASRRTTHNQPQHF. In DNA form, the CDR3 reads TGTGCCAGCAGACGGACGACCCACAATCAGCCCCAGCATTTT. V and J are TRBV28 and TRBJ1-5; D is undetermined. The CDR3 is 14 amino acids. The germline gives CDR1 MDHEN, CDR2 SYDVKM. Trimming left V 6 bases short and J 3 bases short, with 12 bases between.

The rearrangement joins TRBV9 to TRBJ1-5, with a tentative D call TRBD1 (6 bases). Trimming pared 2 bases from V and 5 bases from J, leaving 14 bases between. The CDR3 sequence is 15 residues long. In germline, CDR1 is SGDLS, CDR2 YYNGEE. The CDR3 spells CASSVLGHSDQPQHF. The CDR3 DNA reads TGTGCCAGCAGCGTCCTGGGACACTCGGATCAGCCCCAGCATTTT.

This clone was recorded once. The genes are TRBV5-5 and TRBJ1-4, with a weak D call TRBD1 (6 bases). CDR1 is SGHKS, CDR2 YYEKEE, per germline (reference sequence). The CDR3 has 15 amino acids. V was clipped by 4 bases and J by 10 bases, with 20 bases between them. CDR3 sequence (DNA): TGTGCCAGCAGCGATTTAACAGGGTTTCAAGGAAAACTGTTTTTT. It yields the protein CASSDLTGFQGKLFF.